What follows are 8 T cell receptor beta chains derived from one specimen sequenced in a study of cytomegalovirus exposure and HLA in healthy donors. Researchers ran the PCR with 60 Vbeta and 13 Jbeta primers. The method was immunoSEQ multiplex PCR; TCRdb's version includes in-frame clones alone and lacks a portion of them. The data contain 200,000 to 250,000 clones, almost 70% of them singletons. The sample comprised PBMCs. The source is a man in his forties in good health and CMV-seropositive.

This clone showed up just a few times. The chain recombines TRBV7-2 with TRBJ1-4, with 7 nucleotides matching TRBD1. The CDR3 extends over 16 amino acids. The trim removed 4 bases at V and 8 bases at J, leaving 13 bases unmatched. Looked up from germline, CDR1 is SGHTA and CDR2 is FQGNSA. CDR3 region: CASSSNPTGFNEKLFF. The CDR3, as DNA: TGTGCCAGCAGCTCTAACCCGACAGGGTTTAACGAAAAACTGTTTTTT.

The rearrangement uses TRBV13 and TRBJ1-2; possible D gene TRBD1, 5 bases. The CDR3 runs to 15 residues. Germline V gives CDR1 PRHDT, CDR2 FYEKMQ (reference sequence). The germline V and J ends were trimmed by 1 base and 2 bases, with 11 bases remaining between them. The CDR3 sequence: CASSLDGRANYGYTF. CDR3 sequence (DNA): TGTGCCAGCAGCTTAGATGGCAGGGCAAACTATGGCTACACCTTC.

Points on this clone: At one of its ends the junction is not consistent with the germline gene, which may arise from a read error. The CDR3: CATGRVIARGWEKETQYF. CDR3 in DNA: TGTGCCACCGGCAGAGTCATAGCGCGGGGCTGGGAGAAAGAGACCCAGTACTTC. The chain couples TRBV15 to TRBJ2-5; TRBD2 might be the D (6 bases). From germline, CDR1 is LNHNV and CDR2 YYDKDF (reference sequence). CDR3 length: 18 residues.

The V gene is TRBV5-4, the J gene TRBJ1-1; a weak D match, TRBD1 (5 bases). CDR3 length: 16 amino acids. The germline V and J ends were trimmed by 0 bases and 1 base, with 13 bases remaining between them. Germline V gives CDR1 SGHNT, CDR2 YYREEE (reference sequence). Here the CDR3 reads CASSLGGGGKNTEAFF. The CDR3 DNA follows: TGTGCCAGCAGCTTGGGAGGCGGGGGAAAGAACACTGAAGCTTTCTTT.

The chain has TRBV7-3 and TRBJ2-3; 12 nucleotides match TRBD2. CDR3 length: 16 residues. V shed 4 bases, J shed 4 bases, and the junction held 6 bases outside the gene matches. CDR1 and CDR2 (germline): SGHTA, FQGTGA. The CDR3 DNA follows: TGTGCCAGCAGCTCCAAACTAGCGGGGGGCTCAGATACGCAGTATTTT. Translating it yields CASSSKLAGGSDTQYF.

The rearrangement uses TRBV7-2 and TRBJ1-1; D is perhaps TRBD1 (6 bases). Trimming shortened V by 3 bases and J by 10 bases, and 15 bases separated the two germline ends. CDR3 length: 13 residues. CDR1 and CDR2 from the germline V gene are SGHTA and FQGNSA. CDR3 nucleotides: TGTGCCAGCAGCTTTGACAGGACGCTTGGAGCTTTCTTT. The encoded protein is CASSFDRTLGAFF.

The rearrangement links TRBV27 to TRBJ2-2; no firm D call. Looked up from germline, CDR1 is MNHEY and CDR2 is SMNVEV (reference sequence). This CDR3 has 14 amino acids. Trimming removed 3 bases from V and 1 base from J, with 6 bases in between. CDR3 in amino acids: CASSLGRNTGELFF. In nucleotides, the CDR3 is TGTGCCAGCAGTTTGGGCCGGAACACCGGGGAGCTGTTTTTT.

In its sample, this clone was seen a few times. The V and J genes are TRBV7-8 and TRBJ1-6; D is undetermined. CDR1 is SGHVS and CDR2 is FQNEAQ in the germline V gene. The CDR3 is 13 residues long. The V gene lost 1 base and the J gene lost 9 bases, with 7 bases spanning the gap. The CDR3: CASSLDEGSPLHF. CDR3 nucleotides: TGTGCCAGCAGCTTAGATGAGGGTTCACCCCTCCACTTT. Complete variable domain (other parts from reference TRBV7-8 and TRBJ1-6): GAGVSQSPRYKVAKRGQDVALRCDPISGHVSLFWYQQALGQGPEFLTYFQNEAQLDKSGLPSDRFFAERPEGSVSTLKIQRTQQEDSAVYLCASSLDEGSPLHFGNGTRLTVT.